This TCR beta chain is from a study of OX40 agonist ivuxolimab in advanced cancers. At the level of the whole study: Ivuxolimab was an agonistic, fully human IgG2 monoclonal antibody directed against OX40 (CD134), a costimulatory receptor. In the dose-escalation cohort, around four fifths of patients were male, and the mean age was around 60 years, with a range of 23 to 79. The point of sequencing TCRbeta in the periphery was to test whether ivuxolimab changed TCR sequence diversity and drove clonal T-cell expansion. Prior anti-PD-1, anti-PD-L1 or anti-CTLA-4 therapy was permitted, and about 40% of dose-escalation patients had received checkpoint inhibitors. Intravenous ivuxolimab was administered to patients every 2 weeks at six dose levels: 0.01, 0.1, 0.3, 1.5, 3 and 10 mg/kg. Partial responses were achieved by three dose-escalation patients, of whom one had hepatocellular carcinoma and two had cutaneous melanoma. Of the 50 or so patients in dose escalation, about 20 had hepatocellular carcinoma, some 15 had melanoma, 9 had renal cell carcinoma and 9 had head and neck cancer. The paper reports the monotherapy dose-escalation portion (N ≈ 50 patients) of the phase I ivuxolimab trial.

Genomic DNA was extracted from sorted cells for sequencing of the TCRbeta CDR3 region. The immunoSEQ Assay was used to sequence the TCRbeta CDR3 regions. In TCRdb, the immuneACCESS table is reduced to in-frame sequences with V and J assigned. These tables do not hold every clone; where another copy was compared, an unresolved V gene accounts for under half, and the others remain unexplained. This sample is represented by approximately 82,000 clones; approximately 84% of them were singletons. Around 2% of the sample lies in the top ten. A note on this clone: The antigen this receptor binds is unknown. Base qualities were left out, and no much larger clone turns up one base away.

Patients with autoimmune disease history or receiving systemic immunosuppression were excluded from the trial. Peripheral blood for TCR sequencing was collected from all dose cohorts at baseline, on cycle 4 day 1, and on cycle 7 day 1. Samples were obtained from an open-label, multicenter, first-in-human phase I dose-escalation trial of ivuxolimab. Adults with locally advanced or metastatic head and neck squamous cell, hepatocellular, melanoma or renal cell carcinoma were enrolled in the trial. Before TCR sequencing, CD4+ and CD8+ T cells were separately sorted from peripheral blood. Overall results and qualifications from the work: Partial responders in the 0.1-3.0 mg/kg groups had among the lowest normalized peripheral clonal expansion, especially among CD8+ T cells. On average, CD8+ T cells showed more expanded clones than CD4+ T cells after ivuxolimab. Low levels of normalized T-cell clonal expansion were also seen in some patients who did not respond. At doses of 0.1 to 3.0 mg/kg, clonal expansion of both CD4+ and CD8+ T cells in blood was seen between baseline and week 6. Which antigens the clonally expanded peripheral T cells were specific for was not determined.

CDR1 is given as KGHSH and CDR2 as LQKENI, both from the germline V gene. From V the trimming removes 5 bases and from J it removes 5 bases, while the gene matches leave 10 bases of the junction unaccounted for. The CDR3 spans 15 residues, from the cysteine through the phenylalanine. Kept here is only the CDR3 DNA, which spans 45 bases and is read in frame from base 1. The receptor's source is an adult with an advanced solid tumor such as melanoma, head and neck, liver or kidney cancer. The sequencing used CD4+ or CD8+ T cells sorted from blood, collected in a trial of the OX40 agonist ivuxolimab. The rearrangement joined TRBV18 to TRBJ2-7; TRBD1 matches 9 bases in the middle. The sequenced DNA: TGTGCCAGCTCAAGCACCCCGACAGGGGGAGACGAGCAGTACTTC. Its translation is CASSSTPTGGDEQYF.